The sequence of this T cell receptor (beta chain) was determined in a study of T cell changes during pregnancy in multiple sclerosis. Repertoires were generated with immunoSEQ multiplex PCR, while TCRdb's copy carries only in-frame clones and drops some. The data show just under 65,000 clones, 90% to 95% seen once. The length of the CDR3 is 19 residues. Unmatched junction bases numbered 15, after V lost 2 bases and J lost 7 bases. This clone was seen once. The rearrangement joins TRBV23-1 to TRBJ2-1; 12 positions agree with TRBD2. TRBV23-1 is given ORF status, its function remaining uncertain. This TCR was recovered from a female donor in good health, enrolled as a control in a pregnancy study. The input for sequencing was peripheral blood, taken after pregnancy. In DNA, the CDR3 is TGCGCCAGCAGTCAAGGCGGGACTAGCGGGTCAAAGGAGGGAAATGAGCAGTTCTTC. Translating gives CASSQGGTSGSKEGNEQFF.